A selection of T cell receptor beta chains follows, all from one sample in a study of cytomegalovirus exposure and HLA in healthy donors. Some clones are missing from TCRdb's copy, which holds only in-frame ones; the method was immunoSEQ multiplex PCR. The sample contains over 95,000 clones, around 66% of which appear only once. Sequences were obtained from PBMCs. Receptors were obtained from a man younger than 35 in good health and CMV-seropositive. Each CDR3 is given without its conserved first and last residue. A row's size may be missing; if present it is once, few, many or a size class.

abundance	len	v_gene	CDR3aa
NA	14	TRBV10-2	ASSESVAGGFDEQF
NA	12	TRBV7-2	ASSLDGGWRGYT
few	11	TRBV27	ASRRYSNQPQH
NA	13	TRBV5-6	ASSWGWSGNQPQH
NA	11	TRBV9	ASSVGGRETQY
NA	11	TRBV5-1	ASSYRENSPLH
NA	12	TRBV5-1	ASILAGGADTQY
NA	12	TRBV7-6	ASSERQGRHEQY
NA	13	TRBV10-3	AICLQQGLNEKLF
NA	13	TRBV19	ASSIKGGDSPFQY